The 29 T cell receptor beta chains listed next were all sequenced from one sample in a study of T cells after yellow fever vaccination. From the 5' RACE reads, TCRdb called clonotypes with MiXCR, one entry per CDR3 protein. Of more than 350,000 distinct CDR3 sequences in the sample, roughly 10% were seen once. The sample was PBMCs, taken on the day of the first yellow fever vaccination. These receptor sequences come from a man aged 18 to 29 who received the YFV17D yellow fever vaccine.

This clonotype was detected only a few times. The rearrangement uses TRBV25-1 and TRBJ2-7; D is undetermined. Germline V gene sequence: CDR1 MGHDK, CDR2 SYGVNS. This CDR3 comprises 11 residues. Trimming cost V 7 bases and J 2 bases, with 6 bases left between them. In nucleotides, the CDR3 is TGTGCCAGCACCGCCACCTACGAGCAGTACTTC. Encoded protein: CASTATYEQYF.

This clonotype was seen a handful of times. The J gene is TRBJ2-2, the V gene TRBV19; 7 nucleotides line up with TRBD1. Trimming at V came to 6 bases and at J to 2 bases, leaving 12 bases not matched to a gene. The CDR3 has 17 amino acids. In germline, CDR1 is LNHDA, CDR2 SQIVND (reference sequence). CDR3 nucleotides: TGTGCCAGTAGCCCCGACAGGGCTTACCGAAACACCGGGGAGCTGTTTTTT. Amino acid sequence: CASSPDRAYRNTGELFF.

This rearrangement joins TRBV7-2 to TRBJ1-2, with 9 nucleotides matching TRBD1. Germline loops: CDR1 SGHTA, CDR2 FQGNSA. V was pared by 0 bases and J by 7 bases, with 3 bases of the junction left unmatched. The CDR3 is made up of 14 amino acids. CDR3 sequence: CASSLAQGAGGYTF. The CDR3 DNA sequence: TGTGCCAGCAGCTTAGCACAGGGGGCCGGTGGCTACACCTTC.

This rearrangement joins TRBV18 to TRBJ1-1, with D possibly TRBD1 on 5 matching bases. CDR1 and CDR2 (germline): KGHSH, LQKENI. The CDR3 sequence is 16 residues long. Trimming took 6 bases from V and 0 from J, leaving 17 bases between them. The CDR3 spells CASSPKGNPMNTEAFF. In DNA, the CDR3 is TGTGCCAGCTCCCCTAAGGGGAACCCGATGAACACTGAAGCTTTCTTT.

This clonotype showed up just a few times. The chain links TRBV15 to TRBJ1-3; D remains ambiguous. The CDR3 totals 13 residues. V lost 5 bases to trimming and J lost 4 bases, with 9 bases between them. The germline V gene encodes CDR1 LNHNV and CDR2 YYDKDF (reference sequence). The CDR3, as DNA: TGTGCCACCAGCCCCCCCGGCGGAAACACCATATATTTT. This sequence encodes CATSPPGGNTIYF.

The gene calls are TRBV4-1 and TRBJ1-2, with TRBD1 identical over 8 bases. The CDR3 has 14 residues. After removal of 2 bases from V and 6 bases from J, the junction contained 5 bases not matched to a gene. Germline V gene lookup returns CDR1 MGHRA and CDR2 YSYEKL. CDR3 residues: CASSQLGQGHGYTF. The CDR3 nucleotides are TGCGCCAGCAGCCAATTAGGACAGGGACATGGCTACACCTTC.

Many counts were recorded for this clonotype. The V and J genes are TRBV4-1 and TRBJ2-7; perhaps D is TRBD1 or TRBD2 (5 bases each). The ends were cut back, 4 bases at V and 3 bases at J, with 10 bases in the middle. This CDR3 spans 13 amino acids. Germline V gene data show CDR1 as MGHRA and CDR2 as YSYEKL. CDR3 in amino acids: CASSPLGDYEQYF. CDR3 DNA: TGCGCCAGCAGCCCTCTGGGGGACTACGAGCAGTACTTC.

With respect to this clonotype: One end of the junction is discordant with germline, which a read error may explain. The chain employs TRBV10-3 and TRBJ2-7; D is tentatively TRBD1 or TRBD2 (5 bases each). This CDR3 region has 14 residues. Per the germline V gene, CDR1 is ENHRY and CDR2 is SYGVKD. The CDR3 sequence is CAISESTRGRRTNF. The CDR3 coding sequence is TGTGCCATCAGTGAGTCGACTCGGGGACGGAGGACGAACTTC.

The rearrangement uses TRBV10-3 and TRBJ2-3; D is uncertain. The CDR3 contains 13 residues. Trimming stripped 2 bases from V and 3 bases from J, with 6 bases between. Germline loops: CDR1 ENHRY, CDR2 SYGVKD. As DNA, the CDR3 is TGTGCCATCAGTGAGCTCTTAACAGATACGCAGTATTTT. Translated: CAISELLTDTQYF.

V is TRBV9 and J is TRBJ1-2, with D maybe TRBD1 (5 bases). V was clipped by 4 bases and J by 4 bases, with 14 bases between them. The CDR3 has 14 residues. Germline V gives CDR1 SGDLS, CDR2 YYNGEE. CDR3 bases: TGTGCCAGCAGCCCTCCAGGGCTCGGCTATGGCTACACCTTC. Its translation is CASSPPGLGYGYTF.

This clonotype was seen more than once but under ten times. The rearrangement links TRBV5-1 to TRBJ2-1, with 8 bases fitting TRBD2. The V segment lost 4 bases and the J segment 6 bases; nucleotides outside the gene matches: 15. The CDR3 spans 17 residues. The germline V gene has CDR1 SGHRS and CDR2 YFSETQ. CDR3 sequence reads: CASSNGASGPLGNEQFF. In DNA, the CDR3 is TGCGCCAGCAGCAATGGGGCTAGCGGGCCCCTTGGCAATGAGCAGTTCTTC.

This clonotype has just a few counts. This sequence joins TRBV11-2 and TRBJ2-2, with D uncertain. Trimming stripped 5 bases from V and 7 bases from J, with 11 bases between. The germline V gene encodes CDR1 SGHAT and CDR2 FQNNGV. The CDR3 is 13 residues long. The CDR3 here is CASSPATFGELFF. The CDR3 DNA sequence: TGTGCCAGCAGCCCCGCTACGTTCGGGGAGCTGTTTTTT.

This chain links TRBV4-1 with TRBJ2-7; D not resolved. This CDR3 spans 13 amino acids. Trimming shortened V by 1 base and J by 2 bases, and 6 bases separated the two germline ends. CDR1 and CDR2 (germline): MGHRA, YSYEKL. The CDR3 region has the DNA TGCGCCAGCAGCCAAGGGCTCGCCTACGAGCAGTACTTC. It specifies CASSQGLAYEQYF.

The chain employs TRBV6-5 and TRBJ2-7, with a tentative D call TRBD1 (6 bases). Germline CDR1 reads MNHEY; CDR2 reads SVGAGI. This CDR3 is built from 15 residues. V was pared by 4 bases and J by 4 bases, with 17 bases between. The CDR3 sequence is CASSWRVGAIYEQYF. The CDR3 coding sequence is TGTGCCAGCAGTTGGCGGGTGGGGGCCATATACGAGCAGTACTTC.

This clonotype was seen ten or more times. V and J are TRBV7-7 and TRBJ2-6; D may match TRBD1 or TRBD2 (5 bases each). Germline assignment: CDR1 SSHAT and CDR2 FNYEAQ (reference sequence). The CDR3 is 17 residues long. Between the trimmed V and J ends, which lost 2 bases and 0 bases, there was a span of 11 bases. Here the CDR3 reads CASSLLVGASGANVLTF. CDR3 bases: TGTGCCAGCAGCTTACTGGTCGGGGCCTCTGGGGCCAACGTCCTGACTTTC.

This chain links TRBV27 with TRBJ2-1; possible D gene TRBD2, 6 bases. This CDR3 has 15 residues. Trimming left V 4 bases short and J 4 bases short, with 14 bases between. Germline V lookup: CDR1 MNHEY, CDR2 SMNVEV (reference sequence). CDR3 nucleotide sequence: TGTGCCAGCAGTTGGGGGGTACCACAATACAATGAGCAGTTCTTC. It codes for CASSWGVPQYNEQFF.

This clonotype was detected only a few times. This chain uses TRBV7-9 with TRBJ1-1, with D perhaps matching TRBD1 (6 bases). Germline CDR1 and CDR2: SEHNR and FQNEAQ (reference sequence). Trimming left V 6 bases short and J 3 bases short, with 17 bases between. This CDR3 is 15 amino acids long. The CDR3 here is CASSTFTGSYTEAFF. In nucleotides, the CDR3 is TGTGCCAGCAGTACCTTCACAGGGAGCTACACTGAAGCTTTCTTT.

This clonotype was seen only a few times. This chain links TRBV15 with TRBJ2-5; no definite D call. From germline, CDR1 is LNHNV and CDR2 YYDKDF (reference sequence). There are 13 residues in the CDR3. V lost 7 bases and J 5 bases, leaving 14 bases between the germline ends. The CDR3 DNA reads as TGTGCCACCACCACTCTAAGCAGGGAGACCCAGTACTTC. Encoded protein: CATTTLSRETQYF.

The chain joins TRBV7-6 to TRBJ2-5; 9 nucleotides agree with TRBD1. The junction had 7 bases not matched to a gene; V was cut back by 1 base and J by 4 bases. Germline V gene sequence: CDR1 SGHVS, CDR2 FNYEAQ. The length of the CDR3 is 16 residues. The CDR3 is CASSLGGTGRGETQYF. CDR3 nucleotide sequence: TGTGCCAGCAGCTTAGGGGGGACAGGGAGGGGAGAGACCCAGTACTTC.

This clonotype was seen more than once but under ten times. The chain combines TRBV3-1 with TRBJ2-1, with 9 bases aligning to TRBD2. Germline assignment: CDR1 LGHDT and CDR2 YNNKEL (reference sequence). V dropped 1 base and J dropped 3; count of bases not matched to a gene: 4. The CDR3 length is 16 residues. CDR3 protein: CASSQVSGGIYNEQFF. CDR3 in DNA: TGTGCCAGCAGCCAAGTTAGCGGGGGCATCTACAATGAGCAGTTCTTC.

This clonotype has ten or more counts. The chain combines TRBV6-1 with TRBJ1-4; 10 bases align to TRBD1. V was clipped by 5 bases and J by 3 bases; unmatched bases: 3. The CDR3 sequence is 15 residues long. The V gene's germline CDR1 is MNHNS and CDR2 SASEGT. For the CDR3, the DNA is TGTGCCAGCAGTCGGGACAGGGGAGCTAATGAAAAACTGTTTTTT. Translation: CASSRDRGANEKLFF.

The genes are TRBV21-1 and TRBJ1-3. TRBV21-1 is flagged as a pseudogene. This CDR3 spans 14 amino acids. The CDR3 sequence is CASSQNSSGNTIYF. The DNA for the CDR3 is TGTGCCAGCAGCCAAAACAGCTCTGGAAACACCATATATTTT.

The chain couples TRBV4-2 to TRBJ2-3; 7 positions match TRBD2. Trimming cost V 4 bases and J 4 bases; bases outside gene matches: 8. Germline values: CDR1 LGHNA, CDR2 YNFKEQ. The CDR3 loop spans 15 amino acids. The CDR3 DNA is TGTGCCAGCAGCCCGAGGCCGGGGGGATCAGATACGCAGTATTTT. Translated: CASSPRPGGSDTQYF.

Many counts were recorded for this clonotype. The rearrangement links TRBV18 to TRBJ2-7, with D hard to call. Between the trimmed V and J ends, which lost 3 bases and 0 bases, there was a span of 15 bases. Germline V gives CDR1 KGHSH, CDR2 LQKENI. This CDR3 comprises 16 residues. This CDR3 is CASSPVPGSSSYEQYF. For the CDR3, the DNA is TGTGCCAGCTCACCGGTTCCGGGCTCGAGCTCCTACGAGCAGTACTTC.

This clonotype came up many times. The chain employs TRBV7-2 and TRBJ1-1, with D perhaps TRBD1 (6 bases). The CDR3 has 14 residues. The V gene's germline CDR1 is SGHTA and CDR2 FQGNSA. The V end lost 5 bases, the J end lost 1 base, and 11 bases lay between the germline ends. This CDR3 is CASSPQGGNTEAFF. CDR3 nucleotides: TGTGCCAGCAGCCCGCAAGGGGGGAACACTGAAGCTTTCTTT.

The rearrangement links TRBV7-3 to TRBJ2-7; 10 bases fit TRBD2. The germline V gene encodes CDR1 SGHTA and CDR2 FQGTGA. Unmatched junction bases numbered 4, after V lost 5 bases and J lost 0 bases. The CDR3 covers 15 residues. CDR3 coding DNA: TGTGCCAGCAGCCAAGCTAGCGGGGGCTCCTACGAGCAGTACTTC. This codes for CASSQASGGSYEQYF.

The V and J genes are TRBV28 and TRBJ1-1; D is possibly TRBD1 (6 bases). Germline CDR1 MDHEN, CDR2 SYDVKM. Trimming removed 2 bases from V and 5 bases from J, with 12 bases in between. CDR3 size: 14 residues. Written as DNA, the CDR3 is TGTGCCAGCAGTTTAGCGGGTACAGGGACTGAAGCTTTCTTT. Encoded protein: CASSLAGTGTEAFF.

This clonotype was counted only a few times. The CDR3 bases are TGTGCCAGCAGCCAGTCCGTGGGGGATACGCAGTATTTT. Amino acid sequence: CASSQSVGDTQYF. The V and J genes are TRBV7-3 and TRBJ2-3; D unclear. V lost 5 bases to trimming and J lost 6 bases, with 12 bases between them. The length of the CDR3 is 13 residues. The germline gives CDR1 SGHTA, CDR2 FQGTGA.

CDR3: CASSLRDGEEKLFF. The CDR3 DNA follows: TGTGCCAGCAGTTTAAGGGACGGGGAGGAAAAACTGTTTTTT. This chain joins TRBV12-3 or TRBV12-4 and TRBJ1-4; maybe TRBD1 (5 bases). The CDR3 consists of 14 residues. The germline V and J ends were trimmed by 2 bases and 8 bases, with 12 bases remaining between them.